The 24 T cell receptor beta chains below were found in one sample sequenced in a study of response to subunit inactivated influenza vaccine. TCRdb used MiXCR to reprocess the RT-PCR reads, holding one entry per CDR3 protein. The sample has 550,000 to 650,000 distinct CDR3 sequences; roughly 12% are singletons. Material: PBMCs from blood, obtained on the day of vaccination. The receptors come from a man between 45 and 60 years old who received an inactivated influenza vaccine.

At least ten counts were recorded for this clonotype. The chain has TRBV4-1 and TRBJ2-5; D unresolved. Germline CDR1 is MGHRA and CDR2 is YSYEKL. Trimming cost V 0 bases and J 5 bases, with 10 bases left between them. The CDR3 loop spans 14 amino acids. The CDR3 loop is CASSQEDGWETQYF. The CDR3 bases are TGCGCCAGCAGCCAAGAAGACGGGTGGGAGACCCAGTACTTC.

V usage is TRBV6-6 and J usage is TRBJ2-1; the D is unclear. Germline V gives CDR1 MNHNY, CDR2 SVGAGI (reference sequence). This CDR3 comprises 12 residues. Trimming took 2 bases from V and 10 from J, leaving 9 bases between them. CDR3 nucleotide sequence: TGTGCCAGCAGTTACCTGTCTCTGGAGCAGTTCTTC. It codes for CASSYLSLEQFF.

The chain couples TRBV29-1 to TRBJ2-3, with 9 nucleotides matching TRBD2. The V and J ends lost 7 bases and 3 bases, in that order; junction bases with no gene match: 11. Germline CDR1 and CDR2: SQVTM and ANQGSEA. The CDR3 is 15 amino acids. As DNA, the CDR3 is TGCAGCGACGTAGCGGGAGTTAGAGCAACAGATACGCAGTATTTT. Its translation is CSDVAGVRATDTQYF.

The V and J genes are TRBV30 and TRBJ2-3; D tentatively fits TRBD1 or TRBD2 (6 bases each). The CDR3 is made up of 17 amino acids. Germline CDR1 GTSNPN, CDR2 SVGIG (reference sequence). Trimming shortened V by 0 bases and J by 0 bases, and 16 bases separated the two germline ends. In nucleotides, the CDR3 is TGTGCCTGGAGTGTCCTTTGGGGGGCCATTAGCACAGATACGCAGTATTTT. This codes for CAWSVLWGAISTDTQYF. Variable domain in full (rest from reference TRBV30 and TRBJ2-3): SQTIHQWPATLVQPVGSPLSLECTVEGTSNPNLYWYRQAAGRGLQLLFYSVGIGQISSEVPQNLSASRPQDRQFILSSKKLLLSDSGFYLCAWSVLWGAISTDTQYFGPGTRLTVL.

The chain recombines TRBV12-3 or TRBV12-4 with TRBJ2-6; TRBD1 matches at 7 bases. Unmatched junction bases numbered 10, after V lost 5 bases and J lost 0 bases. The CDR3 covers 18 residues. In DNA form, the CDR3 reads TGTGCCAGCAGTAGGTCCGGGACAGTGGGCTCTGGGGCCAACGTCCTGACTTTC. Its translation is CASSRSGTVGSGANVLTF.

The V gene is TRBV28, the J gene TRBJ1-2; 10 bases match TRBD1. The length of the CDR3 is 14 residues. V lost 5 bases and J lost 4; bases outside the gene matches: 4. Germline V lookup: CDR1 MDHEN, CDR2 SYDVKM. CDR3 sequence (DNA): TGTGCCAGCAGTCCACGGGACAGGGGCTATGGCTACACCTTC. Translated, it gives CASSPRDRGYGYTF.

The chain carries TRBV20-1 and TRBJ2-1, with 9 bases fitting TRBD2. The CDR3 has 13 residues. Germline CDR1 is DFQATT and CDR2 is SNEGSKA (reference sequence). V was pared by 3 bases and J by 8 bases, with 5 bases of the junction left unmatched. Here the CDR3 DNA reads TGCAGTGCTAGGGGGACTAGCAGGGATGAGCAGTTCTTC. This sequence encodes CSARGTSRDEQFF.

This chain uses TRBV6-2 or TRBV6-3 with TRBJ2-2; D tentatively reads TRBD1 or TRBD2 (5 bases each). The CDR3 sequence is 15 residues long. Trimming shortened V by 8 bases and J by 5 bases, and 18 bases separated the two germline ends. Germline CDR1 reads MNHEY; CDR2 reads SVGEGT. The CDR3 is CASSMTGLGTGELFF. In nucleotides, the CDR3 is TGTGCCAGCTCAATGACGGGGCTTGGAACCGGGGAGCTGTTTTTT.

There are many counts of this clonotype. The V call is TRBV5-1, the J call TRBJ2-1; a possible D gene is TRBD1 (8 bases). There are 16 residues in the CDR3. V dropped 1 base and J dropped 4 bases, with 15 bases sitting between them. The germline gives CDR1 SGHRS, CDR2 YFSETQ. CDR3 loop: CASSLSLQGGYNEQFF. DNA of the CDR3: TGCGCCAGCAGCTTGTCATTACAGGGGGGGTACAATGAGCAGTTCTTC.

The sample holds a few counts of this clonotype. The gene calls are TRBV12-3 or TRBV12-4 and TRBJ2-5; 7 positions match TRBD1. The CDR3 is 14 residues long. V was pared by 4 bases and J by 4 bases, with 6 bases of the junction left unmatched. The CDR3 protein is CASSWTGYSETQYF. DNA for the CDR3: TGTGCCAGCAGTTGGACAGGCTATTCAGAGACCCAGTACTTC.

This clonotype occurred a few times. This rearrangement joins TRBV6-2 or TRBV6-3 to TRBJ2-1, with D possibly being TRBD2 (6 bases). Between the trimmed V and J ends, which lost 6 bases and 5 bases, there was a span of 17 bases. Germline V gives CDR1 MNHEY, CDR2 SVGEGT. This CDR3 comprises 15 residues. This CDR3 reads CASRPKRAQDNEQFF. The CDR3, as DNA: TGTGCCAGCAGACCCAAGCGGGCTCAAGACAATGAGCAGTTCTTC.

This clonotype was seen just once. A much more abundant neighbour one base away suggests this may be a read error. V is TRBV4-3 and J is TRBJ2-6; unclear D gene. The CDR3 runs to 19 residues. Trimming stripped 2 bases from V and 0 bases from J, with 17 bases between. Per the germline V gene, CDR1 is LGHNA and CDR2 is YSLEER. CDR3 bases: TGCGCCAGCAGCCAACGTGCCTGGACCGTCTTCTCTGGGGCCAACGTCCTGACTTTC. Protein product: CASSQRAWTVFSGANVLTF.

The rearrangement joins TRBV28 to TRBJ2-2, with TRBD2 matching over 11 bases. J lost 2 bases, V lost 5 bases, and 10 bases had no gene match. Germline lookup yields CDR1 MDHEN and CDR2 SYDVKM. This CDR3 contains 18 residues. As DNA, the CDR3 is TGTGCCAGCAGTCCACATCCGCTAGCGGGGGGAAACACCGGGGAGCTGTTTTTT. Its translation is CASSPHPLAGGNTGELFF. The entire variable domain, with the rest obtained from reference TRBV28 and TRBJ2-2, is as follows: DVKVTQSSRYLVKRTGEKVFLECVQDMDHENMFWYRQDPGLGLRLIYFSYDVKMKEKGDIPEGYSVSREKKERFSLILESASTNQTSMYLCASSPHPLAGGNTGELFFGEGSRLTVL.

The chain links TRBV5-1 to TRBJ2-7; no reliable D call. V lost 4 bases to trimming and J lost 2 bases, with 16 bases between them. In germline, CDR1 is SGHRS, CDR2 YFSETQ. This CDR3 comprises 15 residues. The CDR3 here is CASSPFGGVAYEQYF. The CDR3 DNA reads as TGCGCCAGCAGCCCCTTTGGTGGGGTCGCCTACGAGCAGTACTTC.

In its sample, this clonotype was seen a few times. V gene TRBV6-2 or TRBV6-3 combines with J gene TRBJ2-7; 7 nucleotides agree with TRBD1. The V segment lost 6 bases and the J segment 4 bases; nucleotides outside the gene matches: 6. The CDR3 sequence is 13 residues long. Germline V gene data show CDR1 as MNHEY and CDR2 as SVGEGT. In DNA, the CDR3 is TGTGCCAGCAGACGGGACAGCGTGTACGAGCAGTACTTC. The encoded protein is CASRRDSVYEQYF.

The rearrangement links TRBV7-9 to TRBJ2-4; 11 nucleotides line up with TRBD1. CDR3 length: 15 amino acids. The V gene's germline CDR1 is SEHNR and CDR2 FQNEAQ (reference sequence). The V gene end was trimmed by 5 bases and the J gene end by 7 bases; junction bases not matched to a gene: 7. CDR3 sequence reads: CASSPDRGLSNIQYF. CDR3 coding DNA: TGTGCCAGCAGCCCGGACAGGGGGCTGAGTAACATTCAGTACTTC.

This clonotype was counted once. The CDR3 coding sequence is TGTGCCACCAGCAGCCGGGACAGAAGAAACACAGATACGCAGTATTTT. Translating gives CATSSRDRRNTDTQYF. The rearrangement uses TRBV15 and TRBJ2-3; 7 bases fit TRBD1. The germline CDR1 and CDR2 sequences are LNHNV and YYDKDF (reference sequence). V lost 3 bases and J lost 2; bases outside the gene matches: 8. The CDR3 contains 16 residues.

There are many counts of this clonotype. The V call is TRBV11-2, the J call TRBJ2-2; D may be TRBD2 (6 bases). CDR1 is SGHAT and CDR2 is FQNNGV in the germline V gene. Deletions cut 0 bases from V and 6 bases from J, with 17 bases between. The CDR3 is 17 amino acids. CDR3 DNA: TGTGCCAGCAGCTTAGATCTCTCCCAGGGAGGCGCCGGGGAGCTGTTTTTT. Translation gives CASSLDLSQGGAGELFF.

In its sample, this clonotype was seen a few times. This chain joins TRBV6-1 and TRBJ2-1; TRBD2 aligns across 11 bases. CDR3 length: 16 residues. In germline, CDR1 is MNHNS, CDR2 SASEGT. Trimming took 6 bases from V and 1 from J; bases not matched to a gene: 5. The CDR3 nucleotides read TGTGCCAGCAGGACTCTAGCGGGAGGTTCCTACAATGAGCAGTTCTTC. Its protein is CASRTLAGGSYNEQFF.

This clonotype was counted once. A single base separates this from a much larger clone, so it may be a read error. The V and J genes are TRBV9 and TRBJ2-1; possibly TRBD1 for D (5 bases). CDR3 length equals 15 residues. Germline loops: CDR1 SGDLS, CDR2 YYNGEE. The CDR3 nucleotides are TGTGCCAGCAGCGTAGGGGGCAGCTCCTACAATGAGCAGCTCTTC. Amino acid sequence: CASSVGGSSYNEQLF.

V gene TRBV28 combines with J gene TRBJ2-7, with TRBD1 as a possible D gene (5 bases). This CDR3 has 13 amino acids. Trimming took off 10 bases at V and 1 base at J, with 14 bases between the two ends. Per germline, CDR1 MDHEN and CDR2 SYDVKM. The CDR3 sequence is CAITAGSSYEQYF. The DNA for the CDR3 is TGTGCCATCACCGCAGGGTCGTCCTACGAGCAGTACTTC.

The chain employs TRBV2 and TRBJ1-5; D is uncertain. Germline lookup yields CDR1 SNHLY and CDR2 FYNNEI. This CDR3 is built from 16 residues. The ends were cut back, 2 bases at V and 7 bases at J, with 18 bases in the middle. The CDR3 DNA follows: TGTGCCAGCAGTGAAAGTCTGTCTGGTTCTGGACAGCCCCAGCATTTT. This gives the protein CASSESLSGSGQPQHF.

The CDR3 nucleotides read TGTGCCAGCATCCGGACCCGCGGGGGGCAGCCCCAGCATTTT. Translating gives CASIRTRGGQPQHF. The chain is built from TRBV6-1 and TRBJ1-5, with D maybe TRBD1 (5 bases). CDR1 and CDR2 (germline): MNHNS, SASEGT. The germline V and J ends were trimmed by 7 bases and 7 bases, with 17 bases remaining between them. CDR3 length equals 14 residues.

The chain joins TRBV15 to TRBJ2-7; D possibly corresponds to TRBD1 (6 bases). The CDR3 length is 14 residues. With 0 bases removed from V and 6 bases from J, the gap between germline ends came to 12 bases. Germline loops: CDR1 LNHNV, CDR2 YYDKDF (reference sequence). In DNA, the CDR3 is TGTGCCACCAGCAGAGAGGACAGAGTCCTCGAGCAGTACTTC. Translation gives CATSREDRVLEQYF.